This TCR beta chain comes out of a study of cytomegalovirus exposure and HLA in healthy donors. Study-level results: TCR beta V- and J-gene trimming, according to a later analysis, was linked to a missense DCLRE1C variant.

With respect to this clone: Its specificity is unknown.

PCR involved 60 Vbeta and 13 Jbeta primers. Assay used: immunoSEQ multiplex PCR; TCRdb lists only in-frame clones, some missing. The table lists about 160,000 clones, 70% to 80% of them singletons. The sequence was obtained from a man aged 30-40 years in good health and CMV-seropositive. Sequenced sample: PBMCs.

The CDR3 loop is CAWSGGQGWTEAFF. In DNA form, the CDR3 reads TGTGCCTGGAGTGGGGGACAGGGTTGGACTGAAGCTTTCTTT. The J gene is TRBJ1-1, the V gene TRBV30, with 9 bases matching TRBD1. There are 14 residues in the CDR3. Trimming removed 1 base from V and 5 bases from J; junction bases left unmatched: 5. Germline V lookup: CDR1 GTSNPN, CDR2 SVGIG (reference sequence).